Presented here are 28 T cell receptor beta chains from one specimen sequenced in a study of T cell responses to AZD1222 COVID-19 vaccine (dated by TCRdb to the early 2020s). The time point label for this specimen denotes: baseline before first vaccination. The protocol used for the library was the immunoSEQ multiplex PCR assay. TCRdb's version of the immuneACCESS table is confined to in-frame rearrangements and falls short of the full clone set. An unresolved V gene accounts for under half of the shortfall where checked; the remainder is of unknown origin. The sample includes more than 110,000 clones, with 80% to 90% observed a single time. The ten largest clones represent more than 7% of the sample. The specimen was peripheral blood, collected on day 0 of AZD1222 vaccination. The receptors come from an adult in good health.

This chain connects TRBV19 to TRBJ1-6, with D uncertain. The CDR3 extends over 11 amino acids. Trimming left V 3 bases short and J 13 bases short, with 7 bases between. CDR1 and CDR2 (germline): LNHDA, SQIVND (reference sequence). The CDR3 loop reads CASSMFEPLHF. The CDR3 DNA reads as TGTGCCAGTAGTATGTTCGAGCCCCTCCACTTT.

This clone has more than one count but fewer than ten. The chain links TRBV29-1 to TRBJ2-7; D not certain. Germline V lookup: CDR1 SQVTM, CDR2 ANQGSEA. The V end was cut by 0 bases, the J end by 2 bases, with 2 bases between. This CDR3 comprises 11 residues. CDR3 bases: TGCAGCGTTGAAGAGGCCTACGAGCAGTACTTC. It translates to CSVEEAYEQYF.

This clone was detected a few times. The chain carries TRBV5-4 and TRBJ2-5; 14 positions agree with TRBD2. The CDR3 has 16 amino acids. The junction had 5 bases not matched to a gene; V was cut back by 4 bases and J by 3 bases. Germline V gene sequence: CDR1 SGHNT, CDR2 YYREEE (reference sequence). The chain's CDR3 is CASSLKGLAGEETQYF. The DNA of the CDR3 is TGTGCCAGCAGCCTCAAGGGACTAGCGGGGGAAGAGACCCAGTACTTC.

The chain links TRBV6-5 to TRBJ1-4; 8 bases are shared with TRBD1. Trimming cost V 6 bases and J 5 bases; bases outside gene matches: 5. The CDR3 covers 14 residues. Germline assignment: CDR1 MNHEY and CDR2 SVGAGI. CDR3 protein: CASRPRTGNEKLFF. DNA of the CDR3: TGTGCCAGCAGGCCCCGGACAGGGAATGAAAAACTGTTTTTT.

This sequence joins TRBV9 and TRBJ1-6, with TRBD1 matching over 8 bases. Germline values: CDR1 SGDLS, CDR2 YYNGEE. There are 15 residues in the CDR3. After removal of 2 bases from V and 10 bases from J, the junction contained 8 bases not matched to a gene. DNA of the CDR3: TGTGCCAGCAGCGTCGGGCTGGACAGGGACTCACCCCTCCACTTT. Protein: CASSVGLDRDSPLHF.

CDR3 DNA sequence: TGTGCCAGCAGCTTAGCAGGGACGGGCTACACCTTC. It translates to CASSLAGTGYTF. The chain links TRBV11-2 to TRBJ1-2; a weak D match, TRBD1 (5 bases). CDR1 is SGHAT, CDR2 FQNNGV, per germline. CDR3 length: 12 amino acids. The V end lost 1 base, the J end lost 8 bases, and 8 bases lay between the germline ends.

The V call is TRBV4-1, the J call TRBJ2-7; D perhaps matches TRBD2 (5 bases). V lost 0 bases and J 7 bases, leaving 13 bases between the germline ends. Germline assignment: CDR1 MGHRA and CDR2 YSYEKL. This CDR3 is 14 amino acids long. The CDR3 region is CASSQDRTFFEQYF. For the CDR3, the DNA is TGCGCCAGCAGCCAAGATCGGACTTTCTTTGAGCAGTACTTC.

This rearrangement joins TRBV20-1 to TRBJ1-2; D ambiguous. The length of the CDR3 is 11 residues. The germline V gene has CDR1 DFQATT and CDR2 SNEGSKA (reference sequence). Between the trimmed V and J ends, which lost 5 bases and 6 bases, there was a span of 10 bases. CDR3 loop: CSAPARHGYTF. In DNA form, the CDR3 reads TGCAGTGCTCCCGCAAGGCATGGCTACACCTTC.

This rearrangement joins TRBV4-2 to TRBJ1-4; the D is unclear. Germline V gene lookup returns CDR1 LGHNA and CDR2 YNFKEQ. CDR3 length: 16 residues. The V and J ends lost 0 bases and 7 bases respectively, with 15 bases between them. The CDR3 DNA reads TGTGCCAGCAGCCAAGATCATAGGGCGAGCATTGAAAAACTGTTTTTT. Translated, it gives CASSQDHRASIEKLFF.

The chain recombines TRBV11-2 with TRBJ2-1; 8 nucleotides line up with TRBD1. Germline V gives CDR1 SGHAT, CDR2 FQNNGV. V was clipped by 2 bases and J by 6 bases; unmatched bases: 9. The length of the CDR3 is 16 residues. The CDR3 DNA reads TGTGCCAGCAGCTTAAGGTTCGGGGACAGGACCAATGAGCAGTTCTTC. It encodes CASSLRFGDRTNEQFF. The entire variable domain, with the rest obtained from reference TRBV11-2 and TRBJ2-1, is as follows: EAGVAQSPRYKIIEKRQSVAFWCNPISGHATLYWYQQILGQGPKLLIQFQNNGVVDDSQLPKDRFSAERLKGVDSTLKIQPAKLEDSAVYLCASSLRFGDRTNEQFFGPGTRLTVL.

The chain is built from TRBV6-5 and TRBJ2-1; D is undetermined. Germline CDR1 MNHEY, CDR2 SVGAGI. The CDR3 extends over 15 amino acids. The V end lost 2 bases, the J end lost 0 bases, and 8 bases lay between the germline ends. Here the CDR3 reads CASSYARSSYNEQFF. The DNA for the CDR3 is TGTGCCAGCAGTTACGCGAGAAGCTCCTACAATGAGCAGTTCTTC.

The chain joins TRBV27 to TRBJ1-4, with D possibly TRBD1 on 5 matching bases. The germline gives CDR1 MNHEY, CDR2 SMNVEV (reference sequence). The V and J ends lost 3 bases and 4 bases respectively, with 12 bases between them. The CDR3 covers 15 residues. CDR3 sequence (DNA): TGTGCCAGCAGTTTGTCGGCAGGGCTTAATGAAAAACTGTTTTTT. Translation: CASSLSAGLNEKLFF.

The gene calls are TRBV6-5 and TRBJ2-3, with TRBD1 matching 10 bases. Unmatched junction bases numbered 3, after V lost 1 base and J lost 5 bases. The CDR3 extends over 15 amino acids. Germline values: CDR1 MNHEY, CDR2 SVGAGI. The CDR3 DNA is TGTGCCAGCAGTTACTGGGGGACAGGGGTAGATACGCAGTATTTT. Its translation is CASSYWGTGVDTQYF.

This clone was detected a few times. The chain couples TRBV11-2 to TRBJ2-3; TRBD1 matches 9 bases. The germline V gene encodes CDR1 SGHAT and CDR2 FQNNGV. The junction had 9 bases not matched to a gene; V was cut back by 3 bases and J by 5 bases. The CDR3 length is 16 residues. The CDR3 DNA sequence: TGTGCCAGCAGCTTTACGACAGGGGGATTTGGAGATACGCAGTATTTT. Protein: CASSFTTGGFGDTQYF.

For the CDR3, the DNA is TGTGCCAGCAGCTTAGAGACGGGTGGGGGGCAGTTCTTC. Translation: CASSLETGGGQFF. This chain uses TRBV11-3 with TRBJ2-1; D might be TRBD1 or TRBD2, each matching 5 bases. Per germline, CDR1 SGHNT and CDR2 YENEEA. Between the trimmed V and J ends, which lost 0 bases and 12 bases, there was a span of 12 bases. This CDR3 comprises 13 residues.

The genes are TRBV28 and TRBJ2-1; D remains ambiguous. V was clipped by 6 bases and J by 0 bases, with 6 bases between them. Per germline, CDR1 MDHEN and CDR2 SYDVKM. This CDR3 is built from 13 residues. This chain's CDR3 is CASRESSYNEQFF. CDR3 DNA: TGTGCCAGCAGGGAAAGCTCCTACAATGAGCAGTTCTTC. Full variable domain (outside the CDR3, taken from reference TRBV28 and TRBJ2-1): DVKVTQSSRYLVKRTGEKVFLECVQDMDHENMFWYRQDPGLGLRLIYFSYDVKMKEKGDIPEGYSVSREKKERFSLILESASTNQTSMYLCASRESSYNEQFFGPGTRLTVL.

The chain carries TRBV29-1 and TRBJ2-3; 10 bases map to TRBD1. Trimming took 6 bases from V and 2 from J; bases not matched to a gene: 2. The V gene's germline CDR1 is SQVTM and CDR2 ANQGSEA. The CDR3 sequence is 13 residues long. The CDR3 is CSVDRGSTDTQYF. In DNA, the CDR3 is TGCAGCGTGGACAGGGGGTCCACAGATACGCAGTATTTT.

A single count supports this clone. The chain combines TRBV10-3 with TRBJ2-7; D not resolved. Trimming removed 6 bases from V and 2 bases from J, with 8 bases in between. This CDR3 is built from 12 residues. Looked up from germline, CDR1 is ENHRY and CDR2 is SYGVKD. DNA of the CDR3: TGTGCCATCAGCCAGGACCCCTACGAGCAGTACTTC. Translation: CAISQDPYEQYF.

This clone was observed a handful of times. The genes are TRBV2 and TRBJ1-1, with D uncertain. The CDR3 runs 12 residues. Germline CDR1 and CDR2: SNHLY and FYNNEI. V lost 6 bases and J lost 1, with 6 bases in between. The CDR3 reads CASRTQNTEAFF. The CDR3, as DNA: TGTGCCAGCAGAACACAGAACACTGAAGCTTTCTTT.

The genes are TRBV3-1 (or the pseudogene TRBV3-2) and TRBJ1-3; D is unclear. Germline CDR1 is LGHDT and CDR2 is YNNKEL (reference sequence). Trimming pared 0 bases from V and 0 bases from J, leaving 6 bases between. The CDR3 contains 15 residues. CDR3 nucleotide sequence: TGTGCCAGCAGCCAAGACACTCGCTCTGGAAACACCATATATTTT. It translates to CASSQDTRSGNTIYF.

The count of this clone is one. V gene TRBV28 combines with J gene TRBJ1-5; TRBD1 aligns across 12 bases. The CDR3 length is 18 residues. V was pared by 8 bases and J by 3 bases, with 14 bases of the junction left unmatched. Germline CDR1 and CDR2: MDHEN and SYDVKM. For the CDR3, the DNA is TGTGCCAGCTGGGACAGGGGGCTTCAAGGCGTATTCAATCAGCCCCAGCATTTT. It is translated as CASWDRGLQGVFNQPQHF.

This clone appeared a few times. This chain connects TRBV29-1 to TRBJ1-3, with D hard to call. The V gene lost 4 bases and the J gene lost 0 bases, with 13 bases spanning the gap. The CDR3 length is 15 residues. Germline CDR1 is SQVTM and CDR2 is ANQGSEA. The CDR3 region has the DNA TGCAGCGTTGGAGGAGACGCAAGCTCTGGAAACACCATATATTTT. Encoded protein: CSVGGDASSGNTIYF. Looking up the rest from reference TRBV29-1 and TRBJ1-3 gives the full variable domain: SAVISQKPSRDICQRGTSLTIQCQVDSQVTMMFWYRQQPGQSLTLIATANQGSEATYESGFVIDKFPISRPNLTFSTLTVSNMSPEDSSIYLCSVGGDASSGNTIYFGEGSWLTVV.

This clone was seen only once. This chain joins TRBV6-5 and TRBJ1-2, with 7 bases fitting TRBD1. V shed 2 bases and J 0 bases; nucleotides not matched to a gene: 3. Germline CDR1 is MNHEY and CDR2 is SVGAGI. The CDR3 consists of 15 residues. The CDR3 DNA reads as TGTGCCAGCAGTTACGGGCAGGGGGCTAACTATGGCTACACCTTC. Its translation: CASSYGQGANYGYTF.

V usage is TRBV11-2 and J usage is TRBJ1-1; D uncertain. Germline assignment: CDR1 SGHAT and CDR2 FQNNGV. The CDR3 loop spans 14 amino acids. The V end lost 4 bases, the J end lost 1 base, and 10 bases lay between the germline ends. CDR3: CASSSVLGNTEAFF. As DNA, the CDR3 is TGTGCCAGCAGCTCCGTTCTGGGGAACACTGAAGCTTTCTTT.

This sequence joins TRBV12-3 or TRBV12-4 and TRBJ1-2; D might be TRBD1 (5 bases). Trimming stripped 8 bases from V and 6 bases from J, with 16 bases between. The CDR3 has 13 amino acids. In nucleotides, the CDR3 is TGTGCCAGCCATTCATGGGGCAGAGATGGCTACACCTTC. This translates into CASHSWGRDGYTF.

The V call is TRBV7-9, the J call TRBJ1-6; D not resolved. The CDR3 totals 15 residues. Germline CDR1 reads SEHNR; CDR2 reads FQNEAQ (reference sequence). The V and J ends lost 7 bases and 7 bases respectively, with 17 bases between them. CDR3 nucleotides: TGTGCCAGCAACCAACTGGGCTTGGGCAATTCACCCCTCCACTTT. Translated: CASNQLGLGNSPLHF.

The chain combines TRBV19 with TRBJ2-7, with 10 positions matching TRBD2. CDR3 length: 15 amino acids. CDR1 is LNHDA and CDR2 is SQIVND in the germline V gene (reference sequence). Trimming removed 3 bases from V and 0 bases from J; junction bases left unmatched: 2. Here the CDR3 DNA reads TGTGCCAGTAGTATCGCTAGCGGGGGCTCCTACGAGCAGTACTTC. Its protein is CASSIASGGSYEQYF. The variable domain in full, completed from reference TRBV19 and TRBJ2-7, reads DGGITQSPKYLFRKEGQNVTLSCEQNLNHDAMYWYRQDPGQGLRLIYYSQIVNDFQKGDIAEGYSVSREKKESFPLTVTSAQKNPTAFYLCASSIASGGSYEQYFGPGTRLTVT.

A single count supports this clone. The CDR3 DNA follows: TGTGCCTGGATCCCAAGGGGACAGCCCTACGAGCAGTACTTC. This gives the protein CAWIPRGQPYEQYF. This rearrangement joins TRBV30 to TRBJ2-7; 7 positions agree with TRBD1. The CDR3 length is 14 residues. Germline CDR1 is GTSNPN and CDR2 is SVGIG (reference sequence). V dropped 4 bases and J dropped 2; count of bases not matched to a gene: 8.